This T cell receptor (beta chain) was observed in a study of blood T cell repertoires in COVID-19. Background on the study: Spain, Italy and the United States supplied samples that represented acute and convalescent COVID-19. T cells, B-cell-depleted T cells, or PBMCs provided the cDNA or gDNA that served as material.

The data were produced by immunoSEQ multiplex PCR, yet TCRdb's version contains in-frame clones alone and is incomplete. The sample has 320,000 or so clones, approximately 89% seen once. Participants were placed into cohorts based on the clinical history they reported. Cohort 3 donors were reported recovered after two negative PCRs, clearance, or symptom resolution. Germline lookup yields CDR1 LGHDT and CDR2 YNNKEL (reference sequence). The CDR3 is made up of 15 amino acids. The ends were cut back, 1 base at V and 2 bases at J, with 9 bases in the middle. Sequenced: PBMCs or T cells enriched from blood (not recorded which). The source of this sequence is a young man who had recovered from COVID-19. The V gene is TRBV3-1 (or the pseudogene TRBV3-2), the J gene TRBJ1-5; weak D call: TRBD1 (6 bases). The CDR3 spells CASSQGQVGNQPQHF. The CDR3 DNA reads TGTGCCAGCAGCCAAGGACAGGTCGGCAATCAGCCCCAGCATTTT.